Here is one T cell receptor beta chain with its context. This clone has a handful of counts. Its antigen specificity is not known. The input lacks base qualities; no much larger clone sits a single base away. The CDR3 spans 15 residues, from the cysteine through the phenylalanine. The read is trimmed to its CDR3 DNA, 45 bases read in frame from base 1. Compared with germline, V lacks 0 bases and J lacks 2 bases; bases without a gene match: 1. CDR1 and CDR2 are read off the germline V gene as SGHRS and YFSETQ. The cohort consisted of fewer than 700 healthy bone marrow donors. Cohort members were all nominally healthy when sampled, although unrecorded immune exposures were likely present. The donor tested CMV seropositive, placing the donor among the 310 or so seropositive members of the cohort. A peripheral blood sample was collected from each donor, and TCR beta sequencing was performed on peripheral blood mononuclear cells. Genomic DNA extraction from the blood cell samples was performed with the Qiagen DNeasy Blood Extraction Kit.

Library creation used the immunoSEQ multiplex PCR assay. For the multiplex PCR, a mixture combining 60 forward primers for TCR Vbeta segments and 13 reverse primers for TCR Jbeta segments was used. The CDR3 region of rearranged TCR beta genes was amplified from genomic DNA with a multiplex PCR assay. The amplified TCR beta libraries were sequenced on the Illumina HiSeq System as 87-base-pair reads. The study's processing was this. A later analysis counted approximately 84 million unique TCR beta chains across the 666 repertoires, and around 12 million of these chains were shared by at least two donors. A nearest-neighbor algorithm error-corrected the raw reads and collapsed the reads into unique sequences, merging closely related sequences to remove PCR and sequencing errors. CDR3 sequences were aligned to IMGT reference sequences to assign V, D and J gene segments. For a sequence to be retained, at least a six-nucleotide match to both a V gene segment and a J gene segment was required. A rearrangement counted as productive if the CDR3 had no stop codons and remained in frame with V and J, and every other rearrangement counted as non-productive. Following IMGT convention, CDR3 was defined as the stretch from the second conserved V-encoded cysteine up to the conserved J-encoded phenylalanine. The earlier analysis of about 530 of the donors excluded any sequence lacking an unambiguous match to a single V gene segment. An earlier analysis of fewer than 750 of the donors classified V segments as functional when productive rearrangements were above 56.7% and as segregating when the standard deviation between donors was above 5%. A statistical classification framework was built for diagnosing cytomegalovirus status from the catalog of TCR beta chain sequences. In a later analysis, TCR nucleotide sequences were compared against IMGT/GENE-DB human TR gene sequences so that V and J genes could be assigned. A later analysis assigned CDR3 sequences and most-parsimonious VDJ recombination scenarios with the TCRdist pipeline. In a later analysis, each TCR beta chain was defined by its CDR3 amino acid sequence together with its V-gene family, and reads without a unique V-gene family were excluded. As a way to deal with suspected cross-contamination and a sequencing artifact, a later analysis dropped hundreds of nucleotide sequences that were highly shared and had low generation probability. In a later analysis, a clonal expansion index for each public chain was calculated from normalized within-repertoire ranks of inferred template counts. In a later analysis, generation probabilities were computed using a VDJ recombination model fitted to out-of-frame rearrangements, and the results were checked against IGoR. Hypergeometric tests were used in a later analysis to score TCR-TCR, TCR-HLA and TCR-CMV co-occurrence, with a repertoire-size bias correction applied to the TCR pairs. In a later analysis, false discovery rates were estimated by permuting HLA or CMV assignments 20 times. In a later analysis, co-occurring TCRs were grouped using DBSCAN, with TCRdist sequence similarity added in when clustering inside HLA-allele-positive subsets. Repertoires with fewer than 30,000 or more than 120,000 public chains, plus five repertoires with anomalous nucleotide sharing, were excluded from co-occurrence clustering. Here the immuneACCESS table is served through TCRdb, limited to in-frame sequences with V and J called. Missing clones are a known gap in these copies; in checked studies unresolved V genes cover under half, and the rest lacks a known reason. That table furnishes V, J and clone size, whereas the DNA furnished D and trimming. The sample table shows roughly 120,000 clones, and about 76% are seen once. Over 4% of the sample rests with the top ten.

The sample belongs to a study of cytomegalovirus exposure and HLA in healthy donors (TCRdb year 2017). About the investigation overall: An earlier analysis of a few hundred of the donors reported 276 Gb of sequence data and about 120 million unique TCR beta sequences obtained from about 179 million T cells. Typing coverage varied by locus: roughly 629-630 donors for A, B, C, DRB1 and DQB1; 500 to 550 for DQA1; around 570 for DPA1; 450 to 480 for DPB1. Class I and class II HLA loci were covered by the typing at four-digit resolution. A later genetic analysis used genome-wide SNP genotypes for 398 of the 666 donors, treating that subset as a discovery cohort. In a later analysis, previously published TCR beta repertoires from 666 donors were re-analyzed and high-resolution HLA genotyping was added so that TCR occurrence patterns could be studied. The T cell repertoires of 666 subjects were profiled by immunosequencing and related to cytomegalovirus serostatus. The study combined high-throughput TCR immunosequencing, statistical association of individual TCRs with disease status, and machine learning to predict cytomegalovirus infection status. Rather than drawing on any new phenotypic data, the later analysis identified candidate immune exposures from TCR beta sequences and the way those sequences occurred across donors. The genetic ancestry cluster associated with self-reported Caucasian donors included roughly four fifths of the 398 genotyped donors. Around 330 gigabases of sequencing data and approximately 91 million unique TCR sequences made up an early release that covered nearly 650 HLA-typed donors. Along with the roughly 700-subject first cohort, a separate validation cohort of more than 90 different subjects was used. Donor age, sex, ethnicity and CMV serostatus were collected together with the repertoire data. Several DR-DQ haplotypes were treated as single units for association and clustering because of strong linkage in the cohort. Across approximately 400 genotyped donors of the cohort, an average of approximately 200,000 unique TCR beta nucleotide sequences per donor were sequenced, and roughly 18% of those sequences were non-productive. The study was designed to test whether signatures of past pathogen exposure could be identified by cataloging public T cell receptors. An earlier analysis of 587 of the donors used high-throughput TCR beta sequencing to judge whether each TCR beta V gene segment behaved as functional or pseudogenic. Every discovery cohort repertoire had been produced on one sequencing platform.

Results the study describes overall, beyond this receptor: In a later analysis, about 16,000 TCR beta sequences were associated with specific HLA alleles at a false discovery rate of 0.05. Assigning TCR associations to individual alleles was difficult when HLA alleles, especially DR and DQ, strongly co-occurred. According to a later analysis, TCR association rates differed among HLA loci, with DRB1 alleles showing the most associated TCRs and HLA-C alleles showing the fewest. A later analysis found that most CMV-associated TCR beta chains appeared HLA-restricted, with HLA associations seemingly driven largely by CMV exposure. Some IMGT-functional V segments, including TRBV6-2 and TRBV6-3, could not be told apart with the 87-base-pair reads, so those segments were excluded. HLA typing was unavailable for some donors at each locus, so association tests used only the typed subset. A cluster of highly shared sequence variants was judged likely to represent a technical artifact of the sequencing pipeline. The cohort was sequenced for TCR beta chains only, and without alpha or paired-chain data the features that could be detected were limited. According to the authors, the approach could potentially be generalized to other disease states and immunological phenotypes. Correlated functional status among segregating V segments might reflect linkage disequilibrium, but an unknown experimental factor could not be ruled out. Across donors, most TCR sequences were observed very rarely, whereas some public TCRs were present in many individuals. In vitro tests confirmed that a few of the cytomegalovirus-associated TCR beta chains recognize cytomegalovirus antigens. Several of the top co-occurrence clusters appeared to be linked to parvovirus B19, influenza, CMV and Epstein-Barr virus, according to a later analysis. According to a later genetic analysis, donors in an Asian-associated ancestry cluster had fewer N-insertions in productive TCRs than the approximately 690-donor mean. The classifier was reported to diagnose cytomegalovirus status with high specificity and sensitivity in both the original and validation cohorts. A further reported finding was that TCR beta sequences accurately predicted the HLA-A and HLA-B alleles for most subjects in the first cohort. In a later analysis, HLA-associated TCR beta chains were found to be more clonally expanded and to have lower generation probabilities than equally common non-associated chains. Roughly uniform sequencing depth across donors was assumed in presence/absence analyses, although this assumption may not hold. The study listed 164 TCR beta chains as associated with cytomegalovirus. In an earlier analysis of some 500 of the donors, most TCR beta V segments appeared in productive rearrangements about 90% or about 30% of the time, broadly matching IMGT annotations. Because counts were too low, about 17 rarely observed V segments, including chromosome 9 orphons, were excluded from the earlier analysis of several hundred of the donors. In a later genetic analysis, a missense DCLRE1C variant was associated with V-gene and J-gene trimming of TCR beta chains, and the association was replicated in an independent cohort. The only immune exposure information available for the cohort was CMV serostatus.

The sequenced sample consisted of PBMCs. The clonotype comes from a young man in good health and CMV-seropositive. This chain is built from TRBV5-1 and TRBJ1-3, with 8 central nucleotides matching TRBD1. The CDR3 amino acid sequence is: CASSLAQGAGNTIYF. Read as DNA, the sequence is TGCGCCAGCAGCTTGGCACAGGGGGCTGGAAACACCATATATTTT.